What follows describes a single T cell receptor beta chain. The source of the sample is a study of blood T cell repertoires in COVID-19. Study-wide background: Acute and convalescent COVID-19 specimens originated in the United States, Italy and Spain. In each case, the material was cDNA or gDNA derived from T cells, B-cell-depleted T cells, or PBMCs.

In the authors' workflow: Amplification with reference gene primers provided the estimates of nucleated cell counts. The repertoire was sequenced with immunoSEQ multiplex PCR; TCRdb's copy has only in-frame clones and lacks some. The D gene and trimming were derived from the DNA, and the V and J assignments and clone size from that table. This table has roughly 100,000 clones, more than 90% appearing once. Followed over time, Seattle patients had been enrolled while infection was active. CDR3 length: 13 amino acids. Per the germline V gene, CDR1 is SGHTA and CDR2 is FQGNSA. V gave up 6 bases and J gave up 7 bases; unmatched junction bases: 9.

Material: peripheral blood. The TCR was taken from a woman between 50 and 59 years old with COVID-19, enrolled during active disease. The V call is TRBV7-2, the J call TRBJ2-7, with TRBD1 matching over 7 bases. CDR3 nucleotide sequence: TGTGCCAGCAGTCCCGACAGGGCGCGGGAGCAGTACTTC. Its translation: CASSPDRAREQYF.